This passage covers 16 T cell receptor beta chains from one sample sequenced in a study of blood T cell repertoires in COVID-19. Clones were sequenced by immunoSEQ multiplex PCR, and TCRdb holds only the in-frame ones, with some missing. This table holds 100,000 to 150,000 clones, more than 70% found once. Sequencing was done on a sample of peripheral blood. The receptors were gathered from a man at least 80 years old with active or convalescent COVID-19.

J is TRBJ1-1 and V is TRBV30; 9 bases fit TRBD1. Germline V CDR1 and CDR2: GTSNPN, SVGIG (reference sequence). J was trimmed by 7 bases and V by 2 bases; bases with no gene match: 11. The CDR3 consists of 15 residues. The DNA of the CDR3 is TGTGCCTGGAGTTCCGGGACAGGGCTAAAGGGTGAAGCTTTCTTT. Residues: CAWSSGTGLKGEAFF.

The chain is built from TRBV10-3 and TRBJ1-6; no clear D. The CDR3 loop spans 15 amino acids. The V end lost 0 bases, the J end lost 9 bases, and 12 bases lay between the germline ends. From germline, CDR1 is ENHRY and CDR2 SYGVKD. CDR3 in amino acids: CAISESGQLGSPLHF. CDR3 nucleotides: TGTGCCATCAGTGAGTCTGGGCAACTCGGTTCACCCCTCCACTTT.

There are a few counts of this clone. The chain has TRBV4-3 and TRBJ2-7; 7 nucleotides line up with TRBD1. This CDR3 contains 13 residues. After removal of 4 bases from V and 3 bases from J, the junction contained 3 bases not matched to a gene. Per the germline V gene, CDR1 is LGHNA and CDR2 is YSLEER. The CDR3 bases are TGCGCCAGCAGCCCCACAGGGGTCTACGAGCAGTACTTC. Translation: CASSPTGVYEQYF.

J is TRBJ1-1 and V is TRBV3-1 (or the pseudogene TRBV3-2); 9 bases are shared with TRBD1. From germline, CDR1 is LGHDT and CDR2 YNNKEL (reference sequence). Germline trimming cut 2 bases from V and 6 bases from J; bases unmatched to any gene: 4. The CDR3 has 14 residues. CDR3 sequence: CASSQLRTGAEAFF. CDR3 nucleotide sequence: TGTGCCAGCAGCCAACTAAGGACAGGGGCTGAAGCTTTCTTT.

This rearrangement joins TRBV7-2 to TRBJ1-2, with 9 bases identical to TRBD1. The CDR3 is 15 residues long. With 1 base clipped from V and 8 bases from J, the junction kept 8 bases outside the gene matches. CDR1 is SGHTA and CDR2 is FQGNSA in the germline V gene. As DNA, the CDR3 is TGTGCCAGCAGCTTAGGGGGGACAGGGATGCAGGGCTACACCTTC. Encoded protein: CASSLGGTGMQGYTF.

The V gene is TRBV7-2, the J gene TRBJ1-6; tentative D call: TRBD1 (5 bases). Looked up from germline, CDR1 is SGHTA and CDR2 is FQGNSA. The V gene lost 5 bases and the J gene lost 6 bases, with 11 bases spanning the gap. CDR3 length: 14 amino acids. The CDR3 bases are TGTGCCAGCAGCCCGGACACTATTAATTCACCCCTCCACTTT. Its translation is CASSPDTINSPLHF.

The chain uses TRBV4-2 and TRBJ2-3; 10 bases map to TRBD2. V gave up 4 bases and J gave up 0 bases; unmatched junction bases: 4. The CDR3 length is 16 residues. Germline CDR1 is LGHNA and CDR2 is YNFKEQ. Written as DNA, the CDR3 is TGTGCCAGCAGCCTTATTAGCGGGGGGAGCACAGATACGCAGTATTTT. Amino acids: CASSLISGGSTDTQYF.

This sequence joins TRBV5-1 and TRBJ2-3, with 9 bases fitting TRBD2. The CDR3 length is 15 residues. Germline lookup yields CDR1 SGHRS and CDR2 YFSETQ. Trimming removed 0 bases from V and 6 bases from J; junction bases left unmatched: 5. The CDR3 spells CASSLGRGGSDTQYF. The CDR3 DNA sequence: TGCGCCAGCAGCTTGGGGCGGGGGGGCTCTGATACGCAGTATTTT.

The V call is TRBV30, the J call TRBJ2-3, with a possible D match to TRBD2 (5 bases). Trimming shortened V by 3 bases and J by 4 bases, and 8 bases separated the two germline ends. The germline V gene has CDR1 GTSNPN and CDR2 SVGIG (reference sequence). This CDR3 has 12 residues. The CDR3 here is CAWSQLADTQYF. In DNA, the CDR3 is TGTGCCTGGAGCCAACTAGCAGATACGCAGTATTTT.

The chain has TRBV27 and TRBJ1-5; weak D call: TRBD1 (6 bases). Germline CDR1 reads MNHEY; CDR2 reads SMNVEV (reference sequence). Trimming removed 3 bases at V and 2 bases at J, with 14 bases between. The CDR3 loop spans 16 amino acids. CDR3 region: CASSFLGGAGNQPQHF. The CDR3 coding sequence is TGTGCCAGCAGTTTCTTAGGGGGGGCAGGCAATCAGCCCCAGCATTTT.

In its sample, this clone was seen a few times. The chain combines TRBV24-1 with TRBJ2-2, with D possibly matching TRBD1 (5 bases). Germline loops: CDR1 KGHDR, CDR2 SFDVKD. The CDR3 extends over 14 amino acids. Trimming took off 3 bases at V and 7 bases at J, with 11 bases between the two ends. Here the CDR3 DNA reads TGTGCCACCAGTGATGCCAGGGTAAACGGGGAGCTGTTTTTT. This translates into CATSDARVNGELFF.

This sequence joins TRBV4-1 and TRBJ2-3; the match to TRBD2 covers 7 bases. This CDR3 comprises 17 residues. CDR1 and CDR2 (germline): MGHRA, YSYEKL. The ends lost 3 bases at V and 6 bases at J; junction bases unmatched: 15. This CDR3 is CASSHGGGGGSADTQYF. CDR3 bases: TGCGCCAGCAGCCATGGAGGTGGGGGGGGAAGTGCGGATACGCAGTATTTT.

The V call is TRBV18, the J call TRBJ1-1, with unresolved D. Per germline, CDR1 KGHSH and CDR2 LQKENI. The CDR3 is 15 residues long. Trimming stripped 4 bases from V and 0 bases from J, with 12 bases between. CDR3 in amino acids: CASSLGELMNTEAFF. The CDR3 coding sequence is TGTGCCAGCTCACTCGGGGAGCTCATGAACACTGAAGCTTTCTTT.

The V gene is TRBV5-6, the J gene TRBJ1-4; a possible D gene is TRBD1 (6 bases). CDR3 size: 14 residues. Germline V gene data show CDR1 as SGHDT and CDR2 as YYEEEE. The ends were cut back, 8 bases at V and 3 bases at J, with 14 bases in the middle. The DNA of the CDR3 is TGTGCCAGTACACGGGCAGGGGCTAATGAAAAACTGTTTTTT. Residues: CASTRAGANEKLFF.

The chain has TRBV6-5 and TRBJ2-1; TRBD1 aligns across 7 bases. Germline V lookup: CDR1 MNHEY, CDR2 SVGAGI. The CDR3 spans 14 residues. J was trimmed by 0 bases and V by 5 bases; bases with no gene match: 1. CDR3: CASSRQGSYNEQFF. CDR3 in DNA: TGTGCCAGCAGTCGACAGGGCTCCTACAATGAGCAGTTCTTC.

The V call is TRBV5-1, the J call TRBJ1-3; D not resolved. This CDR3 has 14 residues. Trimming stripped 4 bases from V and 2 bases from J, with 10 bases between. The germline V gene encodes CDR1 SGHRS and CDR2 YFSETQ. This CDR3 is CASSLDTAGNTIYF. CDR3 coding DNA: TGCGCCAGCAGCCTCGACACCGCTGGAAACACCATATATTTT.